These 27 T cell receptor beta chains were all obtained from the same sample, sequenced in a study of OX40 agonist ivuxolimab in advanced cancers. This table comes from immunoSEQ multiplex PCR, and its TCRdb copy is limited to in-frame clones, with some not included. Of 30,000 to 35,000 clones in the sample, around 83% were seen once. Here the sequenced sample was CD4+ or CD8+ T cells sorted from blood, taken in a trial of the OX40 agonist ivuxolimab. The receptors come from an adult with an advanced solid tumor such as melanoma, head and neck, liver or kidney cancer.

The chain has TRBV11-3 and TRBJ2-3; D is ambiguous. This CDR3 contains 15 residues. Germline CDR1 reads SGHNT; CDR2 reads YENEEA. Between the trimmed V and J ends, which lost 1 base and 1 base, there was a span of 9 bases. The CDR3 DNA sequence: TGTGCCAGCAGCTTAGGAGGAACCGGCACAGATACGCAGTATTTT. It is translated as CASSLGGTGTDTQYF.

The CDR3 protein is CACNKGGSYNEQFF. The CDR3 region has the DNA TGTGCCTGCAACAAGGGGGGCTCCTACAATGAGCAGTTCTTC. The chain employs TRBV6-5 and TRBJ2-1; D is possibly TRBD1 or TRBD2 (6 bases each). V lost 11 bases and J 0 bases, leaving 14 bases between the germline ends. This CDR3 contains 14 residues. Per germline, CDR1 MNHEY and CDR2 SVGAGI.

The genes are TRBV7-9 and TRBJ2-7, with D possibly matching TRBD1 (6 bases). Trimming removed 5 bases at V and 7 bases at J, with 18 bases between. Germline V CDR1 and CDR2: SEHNR, FQNEAQ (reference sequence). The CDR3 spans 14 residues. This chain's CDR3 is CASSPDSAPGEQYF. CDR3 bases: TGTGCCAGCAGCCCGGACAGCGCTCCAGGGGAGCAGTACTTC. Looking up the rest from reference TRBV7-9 and TRBJ2-7 gives the full variable domain: DTGVSQNPRHKITKRGQNVTFRCDPISEHNRLYWYRQTLGQGPEFLTYFQNEAQLEKSRLLSDRFSAERPKGSFSTLEIQRTEQGDSAMYLCASSPDSAPGEQYFGPGTRLTVT.

As concerns this clone: The identical CDR3 is also encoded by other nucleotide sequences in the sample. This CDR3 reads CASSPTLAGQETQYF. Written as DNA, the CDR3 is TGTGCCAGCTCACCCACGCTAGCCGGCCAAGAGACCCAGTACTTC. The chain is built from TRBV18 and TRBJ2-5, with D maybe TRBD2 (5 bases). Germline V lookup: CDR1 KGHSH, CDR2 LQKENI. V gave up 3 bases and J gave up 1 base, with 12 bases separating them. The CDR3 loop spans 15 amino acids.

This chain uses TRBV10-1 with TRBJ2-7, with 11 bases fitting TRBD2. The CDR3 extends over 16 amino acids. The J segment lost 6 bases and the V segment lost 0 bases, leaving 7 bases of the junction unmatched. Looked up from germline, CDR1 is WNHNN and CDR2 is SYGVQD (reference sequence). Here the CDR3 DNA reads TGCGCCAGCAGTGAGTCGACGGGGCTAGCGGGAGGCGAGCAGTACTTC. The encoded protein is CASSESTGLAGGEQYF.

The chain carries TRBV7-9 and TRBJ2-5; weak D call: TRBD1 (5 bases). Germline lookup yields CDR1 SEHNR and CDR2 FQNEAQ (reference sequence). The V and J ends lost 3 bases and 5 bases respectively, with 16 bases between them. This CDR3 has 15 amino acids. The CDR3 region has the DNA TGTGCCAGCAGCTTCCCCGCAGGGAATGGCGAGACCCAGTACTTC. This gives the protein CASSFPAGNGETQYF. Complete variable domain (other parts from reference TRBV7-9 and TRBJ2-5): DTGVSQNPRHKITKRGQNVTFRCDPISEHNRLYWYRQTLGQGPEFLTYFQNEAQLEKSRLLSDRFSAERPKGSFSTLEIQRTEQGDSAMYLCASSFPAGNGETQYFGPGTRLLVL.

The rearrangement uses TRBV7-9 and TRBJ1-6, with a tentative D call TRBD1 (6 bases). CDR3 size: 14 residues. V shed 3 bases and J shed 8 bases, with 11 bases lying between them. CDR1 and CDR2 from the germline V gene are SEHNR and FQNEAQ (reference sequence). The CDR3 sequence is CASSFGGWDSPLHF. DNA for the CDR3: TGTGCCAGCAGCTTTGGGGGCTGGGATTCACCCCTCCACTTT.

The genes are TRBV12-5 and TRBJ2-7; the D is unclear. This CDR3 has 9 amino acids. Trimming shortened V by 3 bases and J by 10 bases, and 4 bases separated the two germline ends. CDR1 is LGHNT, CDR2 FRNRAP, per germline. CDR3 sequence reads: CASGFPQYF. CDR3 DNA: TGTGCTAGTGGTTTCCCCCAGTACTTC.

This clone has more than one count but fewer than ten. The V and J genes are TRBV10-3 and TRBJ1-2, with D unclear. The germline CDR1 and CDR2 sequences are ENHRY and SYGVKD. This CDR3 region has 14 residues. V dropped 3 bases and J dropped 4 bases, with 12 bases sitting between them. The CDR3 sequence: CAISDEGSVYGYTF. In nucleotides, the CDR3 is TGTGCCATCAGTGACGAGGGTTCGGTCTATGGCTACACCTTC.

In its sample, this clone was seen once. The V gene is TRBV27, the J gene TRBJ2-1; 11 nucleotides align to TRBD2. The CDR3 extends over 15 amino acids. Germline V gene lookup returns CDR1 MNHEY and CDR2 SMNVEV (reference sequence). The J segment lost 10 bases and the V segment lost 5 bases, leaving 10 bases of the junction unmatched. Here the CDR3 DNA reads TGTGCCAGCAGTCACCGGACTAGCGGGTTTACCGAGCAGTTCTTC. Amino acids: CASSHRTSGFTEQFF.

The gene calls are TRBV6-1 and TRBJ2-3, with D possibly being TRBD1 (5 bases). The CDR3 is 11 amino acids. The germline gives CDR1 MNHNS, CDR2 SASEGT. Trimming took off 11 bases at V and 2 bases at J, with 8 bases between the two ends. CDR3 DNA: TGTGCCGCAGGGCACACAGATACGCAGTATTTT. Its protein is CAAGHTDTQYF.

The chain carries TRBV2 and TRBJ1-6; possible D gene TRBD1, 6 bases. Trimming took 6 bases from V and 14 from J, leaving 17 bases between them. The CDR3 has 13 amino acids. Looked up from germline, CDR1 is SNHLY and CDR2 is FYNNEI. CDR3 residues: CASRDSLSGSLHF. CDR3 nucleotides: TGTGCCAGCAGGGACAGCCTTTCAGGATCCCTCCACTTT.

The chain couples TRBV27 to TRBJ2-7, with D possibly matching TRBD1 (6 bases). V lost 3 bases, J lost 0 bases, and 12 bases lay in between. The CDR3 length is 15 residues. Germline CDR1 and CDR2: MNHEY and SMNVEV (reference sequence). CDR3 in amino acids: CASSLAGVRSYEQYF. The CDR3 DNA reads as TGTGCCAGCAGTTTGGCAGGGGTCCGCTCCTACGAGCAGTACTTC.

The genes are TRBV27 and TRBJ2-5; 11 positions match TRBD2. CDR1 and CDR2 from the germline V gene are MNHEY and SMNVEV (reference sequence). V dropped 5 bases and J dropped 4; count of bases not matched to a gene: 6. The CDR3 contains 15 residues. The CDR3 reads CASSGSGGAGETQYF. CDR3 bases: TGTGCCAGCAGTGGTAGCGGGGGGGCCGGAGAGACCCAGTACTTC.

This chain links TRBV2 with TRBJ2-2; 9 bases line up with TRBD1. After removal of 7 bases from V and 0 bases from J, the junction contained 6 bases not matched to a gene. There are 16 residues in the CDR3. Germline values: CDR1 SNHLY, CDR2 FYNNEI. The CDR3 coding sequence is TGTGCCAGCACCAGAGACAGGGGGACGAACACCGGGGAGCTGTTTTTT. This sequence encodes CASTRDRGTNTGELFF.

V is TRBV27 and J is TRBJ2-5; tentative D call: TRBD1 (5 bases). The J call is doubtful: the DNA matches TRBJ2-7 better. Germline V gives CDR1 MNHEY, CDR2 SMNVEV (reference sequence). The CDR3 covers 13 residues. CDR3 residues: CASSFLGAGEQYF. In DNA form, the CDR3 reads TGTGCCAGCAGTTTTCTAGGGGCTGGCGAGCAGTACTTC.

CDR3 amino acids: CASKMGLGADTQYF. The DNA of the CDR3 is TGTGCCAGTAAAATGGGGTTGGGGGCAGATACGCAGTATTTT. The chain combines TRBV19 with TRBJ2-3; D tentatively reads TRBD1 or TRBD2 (5 bases each). The CDR3 runs 14 residues. CDR1 and CDR2 from the germline V gene are LNHDA and SQIVND (reference sequence). The germline V and J ends were trimmed by 7 bases and 4 bases, with 15 bases remaining between them.

This sequence joins TRBV10-1 and TRBJ2-1, with D possibly called TRBD1 or TRBD2 (6 bases each). Trimming pared 3 bases from V and 0 bases from J, leaving 15 bases between. The CDR3 consists of 17 residues. Germline-derived CDR1 and CDR2 are WNHNN and SYGVQD (reference sequence). The CDR3 spells CASSDLRRGVSYNEQFF. In nucleotides, the CDR3 is TGCGCCAGCAGTGACCTACGTAGGGGGGTCTCCTACAATGAGCAGTTCTTC.

This chain uses TRBV5-5 with TRBJ1-2; 7 bases map to TRBD1. CDR3 length: 13 amino acids. Germline V CDR1 and CDR2: SGHKS, YYEKEE (reference sequence). With V trimmed by 4 bases and J by 9 bases, 9 bases remained unmatched. The chain's CDR3 is CASSPNTGASYTF. CDR3 nucleotide sequence: TGTGCCAGCAGCCCTAACACAGGGGCGAGCTACACCTTC.

The CDR3 DNA is TGTGCCAGCAGGGGACAGGACAGGGGCCGGGAGCTGTTTTTT. Its protein product is CASRGQDRGRELFF. The genes are TRBV9 and TRBJ2-2; TRBD1 aligns across 9 bases. The V gene end was trimmed by 5 bases and the J gene end by 9 bases; junction bases not matched to a gene: 8. CDR1 is SGDLS, CDR2 YYNGEE, per germline. The CDR3 loop spans 14 amino acids.

This clone was counted between two and nine times. The gene calls are TRBV19 and TRBJ1-6; 9 bases are shared with TRBD1. Germline V lookup: CDR1 LNHDA, CDR2 SQIVND (reference sequence). This CDR3 comprises 16 residues. Trimming cost V 5 bases and J 6 bases; bases outside gene matches: 8. In nucleotides, the CDR3 is TGTGCCAGTAGTCTCGGGACAGGGCAGGGTAATTCACCCCTCCACTTT. Translation gives CASSLGTGQGNSPLHF. The full variable domain, completed using reference TRBV19 and TRBJ1-6, is DGGITQSPKYLFRKEGQNVTLSCEQNLNHDAMYWYRQDPGQGLRLIYYSQIVNDFQKGDIAEGYSVSREKKESFPLTVTSAQKNPTAFYLCASSLGTGQGNSPLHFGNGTRLTVT.

The V call is TRBV10-3, the J call TRBJ1-6; no clear D gene. The length of the CDR3 is 13 residues. Germline V lookup: CDR1 ENHRY, CDR2 SYGVKD. V shed 2 bases and J shed 5 bases, with 4 bases lying between them. CDR3 amino acids: CAISELNNSPLHF. CDR3 coding DNA: TGTGCCATCAGTGAGCTCAATAATTCACCCCTCCACTTT.

The gene calls are TRBV5-1 and TRBJ1-2, with D uncertain. Germline CDR1 reads SGHRS; CDR2 reads YFSETQ. The CDR3 contains 15 residues. V lost 4 bases and J 0 bases, leaving 13 bases between the germline ends. The CDR3 region has the DNA TGCGCCAGCAGCGCAAGACTTGGATCTAACTATGGCTACACCTTC. Translating gives CASSARLGSNYGYTF.

V and J are TRBV29-1 and TRBJ1-1; the D is unclear. In germline, CDR1 is SQVTM, CDR2 ANQGSEA. The CDR3 is 12 residues long. Between the trimmed V and J ends, which lost 4 bases and 1 base, there was a span of 7 bases. Here the CDR3 DNA reads TGCAGCGTTGGGGCAGGGAACACTGAAGCTTTCTTT. Translating it yields CSVGAGNTEAFF.

CDR3 sequence: CASNRDGNTEAFF. DNA for the CDR3: TGCGCCAGCAACAGGGATGGGAACACTGAAGCTTTCTTT. This chain uses TRBV5-1 with TRBJ1-1; D might be TRBD1 (6 bases). This CDR3 region has 13 residues. Deletions cut 6 bases from V and 1 base from J, with 10 bases between. Germline V CDR1 and CDR2: SGHRS, YFSETQ.

The gene calls are TRBV25-1 and TRBJ1-1; D unclear. This CDR3 contains 11 residues. V was shortened by 7 bases and J by 1 base, with 4 bases between the two germline ends. Germline loops: CDR1 MGHDK, CDR2 SYGVNS. The CDR3 sequence: CASTTNTEAFF. The CDR3 coding sequence is TGTGCCAGCACAACGAACACTGAAGCTTTCTTT.

The V gene is TRBV2, the J gene TRBJ2-3; D remains unclear. Germline CDR1 SNHLY, CDR2 FYNNEI. The CDR3 is 13 residues long. V shed 11 bases and J shed 3 bases, with 15 bases lying between them. The chain's CDR3 is CAGNGPFTDTQYF. CDR3 in DNA: TGTGCCGGGAACGGGCCCTTTACAGATACGCAGTATTTT.